These 7 T cell receptor beta chains were all obtained from the same sample, sequenced in a study of cytomegalovirus exposure and HLA in healthy donors. PCR employed 60 Vbeta and 13 Jbeta primers. The method was immunoSEQ multiplex PCR; TCRdb's version includes in-frame clones alone and lacks a portion of them. The sample includes approximately 44,000 clones, about 85% of them seen just once. The specimen sequenced was PBMCs. The source is a middle-aged woman in good health and CMV-seropositive.

The rearrangement uses TRBV6-5 and TRBJ1-1, with D uncertain. The CDR3 extends over 14 amino acids. The germline gives CDR1 MNHEY, CDR2 SVGAGI. The germline V and J ends were trimmed by 0 bases and 8 bases, with 13 bases remaining between them. CDR3 sequence reads: CASSYSDKRVEAFF. The CDR3 DNA follows: TGTGCCAGCAGTTACTCGGATAAGAGGGTGGAAGCTTTCTTT.

This chain links TRBV14 with TRBJ1-6, with a possible D match to TRBD1 (5 bases). Looked up from germline, CDR1 is SGHDN and CDR2 is FVKESK. This CDR3 comprises 18 residues. Trimming left V 1 base short and J 6 bases short, with 19 bases between. For the CDR3, the DNA is TGTGCCAGCAGCCAAGTCGGCACGGCCCGGACAATTAATTCACCCCTCCACTTT. Amino acids: CASSQVGTARTINSPLHF.

V is TRBV10-3 and J is TRBJ2-7; D unresolved. The CDR3 runs 13 residues. V lost 10 bases to trimming and J lost 0 bases, with 13 bases between them. In germline, CDR1 is ENHRY, CDR2 SYGVKD. CDR3 protein: CATEVPNSYEQYF. CDR3 sequence (DNA): TGTGCCACCGAGGTGCCAAACTCCTACGAGCAGTACTTC.

V gene TRBV5-4 combines with J gene TRBJ2-1, with a tentative D call TRBD1 (5 bases). The CDR3 contains 17 residues. Trimming removed 4 bases at V and 0 bases at J, with 17 bases between. The germline CDR1 and CDR2 sequences are SGHNT and YYREEE (reference sequence). CDR3 nucleotides: TGTGCCAGCAGCCACTCGACAGCCTCCCTCTCCTACAATGAGCAGTTCTTC. Translating gives CASSHSTASLSYNEQFF.

The chain employs TRBV19 and TRBJ1-4, with TRBD1 matching 10 bases. With V trimmed by 5 bases and J by 8 bases, 5 bases remained unmatched. The germline V gene encodes CDR1 LNHDA and CDR2 SQIVND (reference sequence). The CDR3 is made up of 14 amino acids. DNA of the CDR3: TGTGCCAGTAGTCCGGGACAGGGGTTGGAAAAACTGTTTTTT. It yields the protein CASSPGQGLEKLFF.

The V and J genes are TRBV19 and TRBJ1-1; D may be TRBD1 (6 bases). The CDR3 spans 14 residues. CDR1 LNHDA and CDR2 SQIVND come from the germline V gene (reference sequence). Trimming cost V 4 bases and J 1 base, with 10 bases left between them. The CDR3 DNA is TGTGCCAGTAGTACAGACAGGTGGAACACTGAAGCTTTCTTT. It codes for CASSTDRWNTEAFF.

The CDR3 DNA reads TGTGCCAGCAGCAACCGACTAGCGGGGGGGGATACGCAGTATTTT. It encodes CASSNRLAGGDTQYF. The gene calls are TRBV7-9 and TRBJ2-3, with TRBD2 matching over 14 bases. Looked up from germline, CDR1 is SEHNR and CDR2 is FQNEAQ (reference sequence). The CDR3 contains 15 residues. The ends lost 5 bases at V and 6 bases at J; junction bases unmatched: 4.